The entry that follows covers one T cell receptor beta chain sequence. This record belongs to a study of blood T cell repertoires in COVID-19. For the study at large: Sample material is recorded as cDNA or gDNA derived from T cells, B-cell-depleted T cells, or PBMCs.

TCRdb's table, derived via immunoSEQ multiplex PCR, lists solely in-frame clones and lacks some. The sample includes a few hundred thousand clones, 75% to 90% of them seen just once. Germline V gene data show CDR1 as PRHDT and CDR2 as FYEKMQ (reference sequence). The CDR3 spans 15 residues. The junction had 4 bases not matched to a gene; V was cut back by 5 bases and J by 0 bases. Recovered participants had two consecutive negative NP/OP PCR tests, healthcare professional clearance, or symptom resolution. The sequence was collected from a man aged 30-40 years who had recovered from COVID-19. Material: PBMCs or T cells enriched from blood (not recorded which). The chain carries TRBV13 and TRBJ1-2; 9 bases match TRBD1. The CDR3 reads CASSPRDRANYGYTF. The CDR3 DNA sequence: TGTGCCAGCAGCCCCAGGGACAGGGCTAACTATGGCTACACCTTC.